This T cell receptor beta chain was recorded in a study of OX40 agonist ivuxolimab in advanced cancers. The wider study: Hepatocellular carcinoma, melanoma, renal cell or head and neck cancer occurred in dose-escalation patients.

Study-wide points: Certain nonresponders likewise exhibited a low normalized T-cell clonal expansion. More expanded clones were found, on average, in CD8+ than in CD4+ T cells.

Concerning this clone itself: The antigen is not known.

Profiling relied on immunoSEQ multiplex PCR, and the TCRdb table lists in-frame clones only, not all of them. Altogether 70,000 to 90,000 clones are present, around 84% being singletons, with the ten largest covering approximately 7.4%. V was cut by 2 bases and J by 2 bases, with 9 bases left in between. The CDR3 sequence is 15 residues long. Germline-derived CDR1 and CDR2 are MNHEY and SVGAGI. The receptor comes from an adult with an advanced solid tumor such as melanoma, head and neck, liver or kidney cancer. Sequenced here: CD4+ or CD8+ T cells sorted from blood, sampled in a trial of the OX40 agonist ivuxolimab. The chain employs TRBV6-5 and TRBJ1-4; no reliable D call. Here the CDR3 reads CASSYTGPTNEKLFF. CDR3 nucleotide sequence: TGTGCCAGCAGTTACACGGGTCCGACTAATGAAAAACTGTTTTTT.